The next 16 T cell receptor beta chains were all read from a single sample in a study of control samples from healthy donors and cancer patients. The repertoire was sequenced with immunoSEQ multiplex PCR; TCRdb's copy has only in-frame clones and lacks some. Among roughly 88,000 clones, around four fifths were seen once, and the ten largest hold approximately 19%. Sequenced input: blood. The receptor source for this set is a man under 40 in good health.

V is TRBV29-1 and J is TRBJ2-1; a possible D gene is TRBD2 (5 bases). The CDR3 contains 13 residues. The germline CDR1 and CDR2 sequences are SQVTM and ANQGSEA. V was pared by 4 bases and J by 6 bases, with 13 bases between. In nucleotides, the CDR3 is TGCAGCGTTGCGGCTAGCATAATCAATGAGCAGTTCTTC. Translating it yields CSVAASIINEQFF.

V usage is TRBV29-1 and J usage is TRBJ2-3; 7 bases match TRBD2. Germline assignment: CDR1 SQVTM and CDR2 ANQGSEA. V was clipped by 4 bases and J by 5 bases; unmatched bases: 3. CDR3 length: 12 amino acids. The CDR3 here is CSVVGRGDTQYF. The CDR3 DNA is TGCAGCGTTGTGGGGAGGGGAGATACGCAGTATTTT.

The chain recombines TRBV27 with TRBJ2-7; TRBD1 or TRBD2 may be the D gene (5 bases each). The germline V gene has CDR1 MNHEY and CDR2 SMNVEV (reference sequence). The CDR3 sequence is 13 residues long. V was clipped by 8 bases and J by 2 bases, with 13 bases between them. In DNA form, the CDR3 reads TGTGCCAGCTCGGGGCTCGGCGCCTACGAGCAGTACTTC. Translation gives CASSGLGAYEQYF.

The rearrangement joins TRBV6-6 to TRBJ1-4; D remains unclear. Germline V gives CDR1 MNHNY, CDR2 SVGAGI (reference sequence). Trimming shortened V by 6 bases and J by 6 bases, and 11 bases separated the two germline ends. This CDR3 has 13 amino acids. The CDR3, as DNA: TGTGCCAGCAGGGAGTGGAGCGATGAAAAACTGTTTTTT. Protein sequence: CASREWSDEKLFF.

This CDR3 reads CATGTGNTEAFF. The DNA for the CDR3 is TGTGCCACCGGGACGGGGAACACTGAAGCTTTCTTT. The chain recombines TRBV19 with TRBJ1-1, with D tentatively TRBD1 (5 bases). The CDR3 spans 12 residues. V lost 10 bases to trimming and J lost 1 base, with 10 bases between them. Germline-derived CDR1 and CDR2 are LNHDA and SQIVND (reference sequence).

This clone occurred a few times. Written as DNA, the CDR3 is TGTGCCAGCAGCTTGGGGGACAGGGGTCCTGAAGCTTTCTTT. Residues: CASSLGDRGPEAFF. The chain has TRBV5-6 and TRBJ1-1; TRBD1 matches 10 bases. V dropped 0 bases and J dropped 6; count of bases not matched to a gene: 2. This CDR3 has 14 amino acids. Germline V gene data show CDR1 as SGHDT and CDR2 as YYEEEE.

The CDR3 loop is CASGEDSWSPLHF. DNA for the CDR3: TGTGCCAGCGGGGAGGACAGCTGGTCACCCCTCCACTTT. V usage is TRBV12-3 or TRBV12-4 and J usage is TRBJ1-6; maybe TRBD1 (6 bases). This CDR3 spans 13 amino acids. The V and J ends lost 8 bases and 10 bases respectively, with 15 bases between them.

V gene TRBV6-5 combines with J gene TRBJ1-6; no clear D gene. Germline assignment: CDR1 MNHEY and CDR2 SVGAGI. The V end was cut by 4 bases, the J end by 8 bases, with 6 bases between. There are 12 residues in the CDR3. The CDR3 DNA follows: TGTGCCAGCAGTTTCTTTGATTCACCCCTCCACTTT. Its translation: CASSFFDSPLHF.

This chain connects TRBV10-3 to TRBJ1-5; D is uncertain. The germline V gene has CDR1 ENHRY and CDR2 SYGVKD. This CDR3 is built from 14 residues. Trimming cost V 4 bases and J 0 bases, with 7 bases left between them. CDR3 nucleotides: TGTGCCATCAGTGGGTCGAGTAGCAATCAGCCCCAGCATTTT. It specifies CAISGSSSNQPQHF.

The rearrangement uses TRBV18 and TRBJ2-7; 7 bases map to TRBD2. This CDR3 is built from 14 residues. V was pared by 3 bases and J by 3 bases, with 5 bases of the junction left unmatched. Germline CDR1 reads KGHSH; CDR2 reads LQKENI. CDR3 sequence: CASSPRGVHYEQYF. In DNA, the CDR3 is TGTGCCAGCTCACCTCGGGGGGTCCACTACGAGCAGTACTTC.

This clone was counted between two and nine times. The V and J genes are TRBV18 and TRBJ1-5; 8 positions agree with TRBD1. After removal of 0 bases from V and 11 bases from J, the junction contained 12 bases not matched to a gene. Germline V gene data show CDR1 as KGHSH and CDR2 as LQKENI. The CDR3 has 16 amino acids. The CDR3 reads CASSPPTGAGRAAQHF. CDR3 coding DNA: TGTGCCAGCTCACCACCGACAGGGGCGGGGCGGGCAGCCCAGCATTTT.

The chain carries TRBV6-5 and TRBJ2-2; 7 positions match TRBD1. Looked up from germline, CDR1 is MNHEY and CDR2 is SVGAGI. The CDR3 is made up of 15 amino acids. V gave up 6 bases and J gave up 1 base; unmatched junction bases: 5. Written as DNA, the CDR3 is TGTGCCAGCAGACCCGGGACAGTGAACACCGGGGAGCTGTTTTTT. Residues: CASRPGTVNTGELFF.

V and J are TRBV7-8 and TRBJ1-5; D remains ambiguous. This CDR3 contains 15 residues. The V and J ends lost 3 bases and 6 bases respectively, with 15 bases between them. CDR1 and CDR2 from the germline V gene are SGHVS and FQNEAQ. The CDR3 loop reads CASSLVPEGSQPQHF. CDR3 nucleotide sequence: TGTGCCAGCAGCTTGGTACCCGAGGGAAGTCAGCCCCAGCATTTT.

The V call is TRBV7-2, the J call TRBJ1-2; 11 nucleotides match TRBD1. V trimming: 2 bases; J trimming: 9 bases; junction bases outside the gene matches: 11. The CDR3 extends over 16 amino acids. The germline CDR1 and CDR2 sequences are SGHTA and FQGNSA. DNA for the CDR3: TGTGCCAGCAGCTTATTTTTACGGACAGGGGGCACCCGCTACACCTTC. Amino acids: CASSLFLRTGGTRYTF.

The chain recombines TRBV11-3 with TRBJ2-1; 16 bases fit TRBD2. This CDR3 has 17 amino acids. The trim removed 0 bases at V and 8 bases at J, leaving 4 bases unmatched. Germline CDR1 is SGHNT and CDR2 is YENEEA. CDR3 region: CASSLEGLAGGRDEQFF. DNA for the CDR3: TGTGCCAGCAGCTTAGAGGGACTAGCGGGGGGGCGCGATGAGCAGTTCTTC.

This clone was seen a few times. V is TRBV19 and J is TRBJ1-2; D not certain. Between the trimmed V and J ends, which lost 7 bases and 4 bases, there was a span of 13 bases. This CDR3 region has 13 residues. Germline CDR1 is LNHDA and CDR2 is SQIVND (reference sequence). The CDR3 is CASIPRGGYGYTF. The DNA of the CDR3 is TGTGCCAGTATACCCCGGGGTGGCTATGGCTACACCTTC.